This T cell receptor (beta chain) was captured in a study of blood T cells in healthy people across ages. Between the trimmed V and J ends, which lost 4 bases and 10 bases, there was a span of 14 bases. Germline lookup yields CDR1 SQVTM and CDR2 ANQGSEA. CDR3 size: 12 residues. Through a sample-barcoded 5' primer and a J-beta primer mix, a second PCR was run for 7 to 11 cycles. TCRdb re-called the 5' RACE reads through MiXCR, storing one row per CDR3 protein. The data hold 750,000 to 950,000 distinct CDR3 sequences, with 29% observed a single time. These sequences were also reported in another study, on T cells of mothers and their children.

The sample consisted of blood. V and J are TRBV29-1 and TRBJ2-1; D not certain. The origin of this receptor is a woman between 40 and 50 years old in good health. The CDR3 loop reads CSVATWNREQFF. The CDR3 nucleotides read TGCAGCGTTGCCACTTGGAACAGAGAGCAGTTCTTC.